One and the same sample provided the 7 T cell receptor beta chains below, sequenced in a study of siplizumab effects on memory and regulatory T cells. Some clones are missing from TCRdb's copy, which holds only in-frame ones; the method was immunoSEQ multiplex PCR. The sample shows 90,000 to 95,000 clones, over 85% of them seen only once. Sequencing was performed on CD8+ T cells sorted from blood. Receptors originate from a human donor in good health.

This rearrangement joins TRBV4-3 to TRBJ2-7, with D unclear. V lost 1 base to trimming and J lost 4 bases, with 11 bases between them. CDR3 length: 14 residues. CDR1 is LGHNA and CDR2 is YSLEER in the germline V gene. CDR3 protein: CASSQGSSDYEQYF. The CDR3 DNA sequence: TGCGCCAGCAGCCAAGGGTCATCAGATTACGAGCAGTACTTC.

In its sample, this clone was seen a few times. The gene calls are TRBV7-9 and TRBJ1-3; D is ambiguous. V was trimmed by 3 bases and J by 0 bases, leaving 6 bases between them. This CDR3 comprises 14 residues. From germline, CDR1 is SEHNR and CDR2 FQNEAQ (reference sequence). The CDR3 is CASSFDISGNTIYF. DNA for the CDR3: TGTGCCAGCAGCTTTGACATCTCTGGAAACACCATATATTTT.

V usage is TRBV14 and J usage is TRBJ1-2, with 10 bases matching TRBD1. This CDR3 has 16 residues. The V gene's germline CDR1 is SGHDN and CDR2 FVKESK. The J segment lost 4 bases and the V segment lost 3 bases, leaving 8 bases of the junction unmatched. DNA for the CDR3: TGTGCCAGCAGCCATTCCGGGACAGGGGAAGGCTATGGCTACACCTTC. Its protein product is CASSHSGTGEGYGYTF.

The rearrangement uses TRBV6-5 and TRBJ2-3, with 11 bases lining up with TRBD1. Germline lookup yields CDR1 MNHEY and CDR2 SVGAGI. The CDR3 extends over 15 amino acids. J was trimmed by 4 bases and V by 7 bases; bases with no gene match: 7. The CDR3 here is CASNAGQGAADTQYF. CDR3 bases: TGTGCCAGCAACGCAGGACAGGGGGCGGCAGATACGCAGTATTTT.

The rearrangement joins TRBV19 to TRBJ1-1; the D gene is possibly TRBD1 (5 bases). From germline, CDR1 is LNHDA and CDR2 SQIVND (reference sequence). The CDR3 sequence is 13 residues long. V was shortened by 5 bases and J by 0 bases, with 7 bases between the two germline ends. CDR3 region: CASSSGLNTEAFF. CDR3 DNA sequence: TGTGCCAGTAGTTCAGGGCTGAACACTGAAGCTTTCTTT. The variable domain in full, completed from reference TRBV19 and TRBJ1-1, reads DGGITQSPKYLFRKEGQNVTLSCEQNLNHDAMYWYRQDPGQGLRLIYYSQIVNDFQKGDIAEGYSVSREKKESFPLTVTSAQKNPTAFYLCASSSGLNTEAFFGQGTRLTVV.

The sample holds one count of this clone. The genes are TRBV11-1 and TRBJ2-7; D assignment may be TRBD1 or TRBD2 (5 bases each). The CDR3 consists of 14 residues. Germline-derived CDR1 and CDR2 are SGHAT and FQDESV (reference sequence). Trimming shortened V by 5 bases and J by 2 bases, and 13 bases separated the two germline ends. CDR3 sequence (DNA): TGTGCCAGCAGCGCCCGGGACGGACCCTACGAGCAGTACTTC. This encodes CASSARDGPYEQYF.

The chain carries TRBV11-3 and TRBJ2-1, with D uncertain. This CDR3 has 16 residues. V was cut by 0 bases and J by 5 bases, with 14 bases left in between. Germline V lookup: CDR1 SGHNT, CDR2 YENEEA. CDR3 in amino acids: CASSLDHPVSHNEQFF. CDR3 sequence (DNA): TGTGCCAGCAGCTTAGATCACCCGGTCTCACACAATGAGCAGTTCTTC.